The next 27 T cell receptor beta chains were all read from a single sample in a study of human T cells and chemical hapten exposure. The sample's time point: patch test 2, 6 weeks after DPC sensitization. Noted treatment: therapeutic diphenylcyclopropenone sensitization with weekly scalp DPC. In TCRdb, the RACE reads were re-called with MiXCR into one record per CDR3 protein. The sample lists approximately 89,000 distinct CDR3 sequences; approximately 10% were seen once. This material consisted of whole blood, taken in connection with sensitization to the hapten diphenylcyclopropenone (DPC). These TCRs come from a young woman with alopecia areata. Some clones in this sample may be carry-over from other donors' samples.

Ten or more counts support this clonotype. This chain links TRBV7-8 with TRBJ1-4; 7 bases agree with TRBD1. CDR3 length: 16 residues. The trim removed 4 bases at V and 5 bases at J, leaving 10 bases unmatched. Germline V gene sequence: CDR1 SGHVS, CDR2 FQNEAQ. In nucleotides, the CDR3 is TGTGCCAGCAGCTCAGATTACAGGGGCCCAAATGAAAAACTGTTTTTT. Translation: CASSSDYRGPNEKLFF.

This clonotype was seen a handful of times. The CDR3 nucleotides are TGCAGCGCTAAGGGACAGGGGGGGGCAGATACGCAGTATTTT. Amino acid sequence: CSAKGQGGADTQYF. The chain links TRBV29-1 to TRBJ2-3; 11 bases map to TRBD1. CDR1 and CDR2 from the germline V gene are SQVTM and ANQGSEA. V lost 7 bases, J lost 4 bases, and 7 bases stayed unmatched. The CDR3 spans 14 residues.

The table lists this clonotype with many counts. The chain employs TRBV7-2 and TRBJ2-7; TRBD2 agrees at 8 bases. The trim removed 2 bases at V and 0 bases at J, leaving 9 bases unmatched. The CDR3 is 17 residues long. Germline CDR1 is SGHTA and CDR2 is FQGNSA. CDR3 residues: CASSLTSAGTSSYEQYF. The CDR3 bases are TGTGCCAGCAGCTTAACATCCGCAGGGACTAGCTCCTACGAGCAGTACTTC.

This clonotype was seen more than once but under ten times. Germline is not matched at one junction end, which may reflect a read error. This chain connects TRBV20-1 to TRBJ2-5; no clear D gene. Germline V CDR1 and CDR2: DFQATT, SNEGSKA (reference sequence). This CDR3 region has 10 residues. CDR3: CSARGEAQYF. In DNA form, the CDR3 reads TGCAGTGCTAGAGGAGAGGCCCAGTACTTC.

This clonotype was seen only a few times. V gene TRBV11-3 combines with J gene TRBJ2-4; D remains ambiguous. V dropped 1 base and J dropped 1 base, with 17 bases sitting between them. This CDR3 is built from 18 residues. The germline V gene has CDR1 SGHNT and CDR2 YENEEA. The CDR3 here is CASSLVRPGETAKNIQYF. The CDR3 DNA sequence: TGTGCCAGCAGCTTAGTGCGGCCAGGAGAAACGGCCAAAAACATTCAGTACTTC.

This clonotype was seen many times. This chain uses TRBV7-2 with TRBJ1-5; D gene ambiguous. V dropped 3 bases and J dropped 3 bases, with 9 bases sitting between them. This CDR3 comprises 14 residues. Germline V gives CDR1 SGHTA, CDR2 FQGNSA. The CDR3 loop reads CASSFLGSNQPQHF. Written as DNA, the CDR3 is TGTGCCAGCAGCTTCTTAGGGTCCAATCAGCCCCAGCATTTT.

This clonotype was counted a single time. This sequence may be a read error, since a much larger clone differs from it by one base. The chain recombines TRBV11-3 with TRBJ2-3, with D unclear. Between the trimmed V and J ends, which lost 3 bases and 6 bases, there was a span of 10 bases. Germline loops: CDR1 SGHNT, CDR2 YENEEA. The CDR3 covers 13 residues. The CDR3 sequence is CASSLFFTDTQYF. CDR3 sequence (DNA): TGTGCCAGCAGCTTGTTTTTTACGGATACGCAGTATTTT.

This clonotype has just a few counts. V and J are TRBV20-1 and TRBJ2-1, with D maybe TRBD2 (6 bases). Trimming took 3 bases from V and 2 from J, leaving 14 bases between them. Germline CDR1 is DFQATT and CDR2 is SNEGSKA (reference sequence). This CDR3 is 15 amino acids long. CDR3 protein: CSASLRTTPYNEQFF. CDR3 DNA: TGCAGTGCTAGTTTAAGGACTACCCCCTACAATGAGCAGTTCTTC.

This clonotype was seen ten or more times. The CDR3 nucleotides read TGCAGTGCTACTATTAGTCAGGGCAGAGAGGGCTACACCTTC. It specifies CSATISQGREGYTF. The rearrangement uses TRBV20-1 and TRBJ1-2; possible D gene TRBD1, 5 bases. This CDR3 contains 14 residues. The V gene lost 4 bases and the J gene lost 8 bases, with 20 bases spanning the gap. Germline CDR1 is DFQATT and CDR2 is SNEGSKA (reference sequence).

The sample holds many counts of this clonotype. This chain links TRBV6-2 or TRBV6-3 with TRBJ2-3; tentative D call: TRBD2 (6 bases). Trimming shortened V by 2 bases and J by 5 bases, and 11 bases separated the two germline ends. This CDR3 region has 14 residues. CDR1 is MNHEY, CDR2 SVGEGT, per germline. The CDR3 DNA follows: TGTGCCAGCAGTTACAACCTAGCGCGAGATACGCAGTATTTT. This gives the protein CASSYNLARDTQYF.

In its sample, this clonotype was seen many times. J is TRBJ2-1 and V is TRBV5-1; D not resolved. Trimming removed 4 bases at V and 5 bases at J, with 16 bases between. The CDR3 totals 15 residues. CDR1 SGHRS and CDR2 YFSETQ come from the germline V gene. Written as DNA, the CDR3 is TGCGCCAGCAGCCCCGGGCCATCCCAGCACAATGAGCAGTTCTTC. It encodes CASSPGPSQHNEQFF.

This clonotype was counted at least ten times. The CDR3 sequence is CASSDRLISGNTIYF. DNA of the CDR3: TGTGCCAGCAGTGATAGGCTGATCTCTGGAAACACCATATATTTT. The rearrangement uses TRBV25-1 and TRBJ1-3; D is undetermined. V lost 3 bases and J lost 0, with 9 bases in between. This CDR3 spans 15 amino acids. The germline V gene has CDR1 MGHDK and CDR2 SYGVNS.

This clonotype was detected many times. CDR3 DNA sequence: TGTGCCAGCAGTCTAACAGGGACTCCATCCTACGAGCAGTACTTC. It translates to CASSLTGTPSYEQYF. The J gene is TRBJ2-7, the V gene TRBV6-2 or TRBV6-3; D possibly uses TRBD1 or TRBD2 (6 bases each). CDR1 is MNHEY and CDR2 is SVGEGT in the germline V gene. Trimming shortened V by 5 bases and J by 1 base, and 15 bases separated the two germline ends. CDR3 size: 15 residues.

This clonotype was picked up many times. The chain couples TRBV28 to TRBJ2-7; perhaps TRBD2 as D (6 bases). Per germline, CDR1 MDHEN and CDR2 SYDVKM. The CDR3 extends over 15 amino acids. Deletions cut 0 bases from V and 0 bases from J, with 9 bases between. The CDR3 loop is CASSLWSGSSYEQYF. CDR3 nucleotides: TGTGCCAGCAGTTTATGGTCCGGGAGCTCCTACGAGCAGTACTTC.

V is TRBV28 and J is TRBJ1-5, with 7 bases fitting TRBD1. The CDR3 runs to 15 residues. V was pared by 6 bases and J by 6 bases, with 11 bases of the junction left unmatched. CDR1 MDHEN and CDR2 SYDVKM come from the germline V gene. This CDR3 reads CASRPTKGAGQPQHF. The CDR3 DNA reads as TGTGCCAGCAGGCCCACCAAGGGGGCAGGTCAGCCCCAGCATTTT.

The table lists this clonotype with many counts. The V gene is TRBV13, the J gene TRBJ1-1; D remains ambiguous. Germline V gene lookup returns CDR1 PRHDT and CDR2 FYEKMQ (reference sequence). The CDR3 is 11 residues long. The V and J ends lost 3 bases and 11 bases respectively, with 10 bases between them. The chain's CDR3 is CASSLGYGAFF. DNA for the CDR3: TGTGCCAGCAGCTTGGGGTACGGGGCTTTCTTT.

This clonotype has at least ten counts. The chain has TRBV6-2 or TRBV6-3 and TRBJ2-2; D is unclear. There are 12 residues in the CDR3. Germline-derived CDR1 and CDR2 are MNHEY and SVGEGT. V lost 6 bases and J 6 bases, leaving 8 bases between the germline ends. Written as DNA, the CDR3 is TGTGCCAGCAGCAATAACGCCGGGGAGCTGTTTTTT. Translating it yields CASSNNAGELFF.

The sample holds many counts of this clonotype. This sequence joins TRBV10-2 and TRBJ2-7, with D perhaps given as TRBD1 or TRBD2 (6 bases each). The V gene's germline CDR1 is WSHSY and CDR2 SAAADI. This CDR3 comprises 15 residues. V lost 4 bases to trimming and J lost 0 bases, with 13 bases between them. The CDR3 DNA is TGCGCCAGCAGTGGCGGGGACACCGTCTCCTACGAGCAGTACTTC. Protein sequence: CASSGGDTVSYEQYF.

This clonotype has a handful of counts. V usage is TRBV5-1 and J usage is TRBJ1-1; no reliable D call. V was trimmed by 4 bases and J by 1 base, leaving 8 bases between them. This CDR3 has 13 residues. Germline V gives CDR1 SGHRS, CDR2 YFSETQ. The CDR3 protein is CASSMDQNTEAFF. The DNA for the CDR3 is TGCGCCAGCAGCATGGACCAGAACACTGAAGCTTTCTTT. The full variable domain, its missing parts supplied by reference TRBV5-1 and TRBJ1-1, is KAGVTQTPRYLIKTRGQQVTLSCSPISGHRSVSWYQQTPGQGLQFLFEYFSETQRNKGNFPGRFSGRQFSNSRSEMNVSTLELGDSALYLCASSMDQNTEAFFGQGTRLTVV.

This clonotype occurred many times. V gene TRBV28 combines with J gene TRBJ2-7; 9 nucleotides match TRBD2. Trimming took 8 bases from V and 1 from J; bases not matched to a gene: 6. The CDR3 contains 14 residues. In germline, CDR1 is MDHEN, CDR2 SYDVKM. Here the CDR3 reads CASYSGLASYEQYF. CDR3 coding DNA: TGTGCCAGCTACTCTGGACTAGCGTCCTACGAGCAGTACTTC.

This clonotype was counted ten times or more. This chain uses TRBV29-1 with TRBJ2-5; possible D gene TRBD1, 6 bases. V gave up 1 base and J gave up 3 bases, with 18 bases separating them. CDR1 and CDR2 (germline): SQVTM, ANQGSEA. The CDR3 loop spans 16 amino acids. Written as DNA, the CDR3 is TGCAGCGTTGAAGGGTCCGGCAGGGGATGGGAAGAGACCCAGTACTTC. The encoded protein is CSVEGSGRGWEETQYF.

The table lists this clonotype with many counts. The chain recombines TRBV29-1 with TRBJ2-1, with 11 bases matching TRBD2. This CDR3 comprises 15 residues. Germline values: CDR1 SQVTM, CDR2 ANQGSEA. The V segment lost 2 bases and the J segment 7 bases; nucleotides outside the gene matches: 7. The DNA of the CDR3 is TGCAGCGTTGAAAAGGTAGCGGGGGGGCCTAATGAGCAGTTCTTC. It yields the protein CSVEKVAGGPNEQFF.

The chain is built from TRBV6-5 and TRBJ1-1; a weak D match, TRBD1 (6 bases). Trimming shortened V by 6 bases and J by 0 bases, and 8 bases separated the two germline ends. Germline V gene lookup returns CDR1 MNHEY and CDR2 SVGAGI. CDR3 length: 13 residues. The CDR3 DNA sequence: TGTGCCAGCAGAAGGACAGTGAACACTGAAGCTTTCTTT. Translating it yields CASRRTVNTEAFF.

This clonotype was found many times. The chain combines TRBV29-1 with TRBJ2-2; D unresolved. Germline CDR1 reads SQVTM; CDR2 reads ANQGSEA. This CDR3 contains 10 residues. The CDR3 bases are TGCAAGGAGAACACCGGGGAGCTGTTTTTT. It specifies CKENTGELFF.

This clonotype appeared a single time. This rearrangement joins TRBV2 to TRBJ1-1; possibly TRBD1 for D (6 bases). This CDR3 comprises 12 residues. The germline CDR1 and CDR2 sequences are SNHLY and FYNNEI. Trimming left V 4 bases short and J 10 bases short, with 13 bases between. CDR3 nucleotides: TGTGCCAGCAGTGCTACACAGGGAGGAGCTTTCTTT. This encodes CASSATQGGAFF.

The chain employs TRBV6-5 and TRBJ1-5, with TRBD1 matching 7 bases. J was trimmed by 4 bases and V by 5 bases; bases with no gene match: 2. In germline, CDR1 is MNHEY, CDR2 SVGAGI. This CDR3 comprises 13 residues. CDR3 sequence reads: CASSIQGNQPQHF. CDR3 DNA: TGTGCCAGCAGTATACAGGGGAATCAGCCCCAGCATTTT.

This clonotype has ten or more counts. The chain is built from TRBV4-2 and TRBJ2-7; weak D call: TRBD2 (5 bases). The length of the CDR3 is 15 residues. The V end lost 0 bases, the J end lost 2 bases, and 11 bases lay between the germline ends. Germline V gives CDR1 LGHNA, CDR2 YNFKEQ. DNA of the CDR3: TGTGCCAGCAGCCAAGAAAGCGGCCAGGCCTACGAGCAGTACTTC. Its protein is CASSQESGQAYEQYF.